The 19 T cell receptor beta chains in this list originate from one sample, sequenced in a study of a mutant IDH1 vaccine in newly diagnosed glioma. Sequencing was performed with immunoSEQ multiplex PCR; in TCRdb, only in-frame clones are kept and a portion is missing. Of 25,000 to 35,000 clones listed, more than 70% are singletons. No antigen has been identified for these receptors. The time point here: week 23, last vaccination. The study gave 300 ug of mutant IDH1 20-mer peptide per vaccine dose, with topical imiquimod. The sample consisted of PBMCs, taken from a glioma patient whose treatment included an IDH1 peptide vaccine. The receptors shown here come from a woman in her late teens or twenties with glioma.

V gene TRBV5-4 combines with J gene TRBJ1-3, with D possibly matching TRBD1 (6 bases). This CDR3 contains 17 residues. V lost 0 bases to trimming and J lost 1 base, with 14 bases between them. The germline CDR1 and CDR2 sequences are SGHNT and YYREEE (reference sequence). This CDR3 is CASSLGLQGGSGNTIYF. The CDR3, as DNA: TGTGCCAGCAGCTTGGGATTACAGGGAGGATCTGGAAACACCATATATTTT.

The chain recombines TRBV2 with TRBJ1-5; D is possibly TRBD1 (5 bases). V gave up 0 bases and J gave up 7 bases, with 16 bases separating them. Germline V gene sequence: CDR1 SNHLY, CDR2 FYNNEI. The CDR3 is 16 amino acids. CDR3 DNA sequence: TGTGCCAGCAGTGAAGCGCTTGGACGGGGCGGGCAGCCCCAGCATTTT. This gives the protein CASSEALGRGGQPQHF.

This rearrangement joins TRBV10-3 to TRBJ1-1; D gene ambiguous. V was shortened by 2 bases and J by 10 bases, with 11 bases between the two germline ends. The CDR3 totals 12 residues. The V gene's germline CDR1 is ENHRY and CDR2 SYGVKD. The CDR3 protein is CAISESSGLAFF. The CDR3 DNA follows: TGTGCCATCAGTGAGAGTTCTGGACTAGCTTTCTTT.

By share, this clone counts as medium-sized. The chain combines TRBV2 with TRBJ2-7, with D tentatively TRBD1 or TRBD2 (5 bases each). The V gene's germline CDR1 is SNHLY and CDR2 FYNNEI. V was cut by 7 bases and J by 4 bases, with 14 bases left in between. The CDR3 loop spans 13 amino acids. The CDR3 nucleotides are TGTGCCAGCACTTTAACAGGAGGATACGAGCAGTACTTC. This sequence encodes CASTLTGGYEQYF. The whole variable domain, filled in from reference TRBV2 and TRBJ2-7, reads EPEVTQTPSHQVTQMGQEVILRCVPISNHLYFYWYRQILGQKVEFLVSFYNNEISEKSEIFDDQFSVERPDGSNFTLKIRSTKLEDSAMYFCASTLTGGYEQYFGPGTRLTVT.

J is TRBJ2-3 and V is TRBV7-9, with no clear D. The CDR3 runs to 12 residues. The V gene's germline CDR1 is SEHNR and CDR2 FQNEAQ (reference sequence). V dropped 4 bases and J dropped 2 bases, with 4 bases sitting between them. The CDR3: CASSSTTDTQYF. The CDR3 nucleotides read TGTGCCAGCAGCTCTACCACAGATACGCAGTATTTT.

This clone has just one count. This CDR3 reads CASSLVWDRGEQYF. The DNA of the CDR3 is TGTGCCAGCAGCTTAGTCTGGGACAGGGGCGAGCAGTACTTC. This chain joins TRBV7-6 and TRBJ2-7; 10 nucleotides match TRBD1. Germline V CDR1 and CDR2: SGHVS, FNYEAQ. Trimming at V came to 1 base and at J to 6 bases, leaving 3 bases not matched to a gene. CDR3 length: 14 amino acids.

The rearrangement joins TRBV7-2 to TRBJ2-3; D ambiguous. CDR3 length: 17 amino acids. In germline, CDR1 is SGHTA, CDR2 FQGNSA. The ends were cut back, 1 base at V and 2 bases at J, with 16 bases in the middle. The CDR3 sequence is CASSLVQSLQNTDTQYF. Here the CDR3 DNA reads TGTGCCAGCAGCTTAGTCCAATCCCTTCAGAACACAGATACGCAGTATTTT.

The chain recombines TRBV5-6 with TRBJ2-6; no firm D call. This CDR3 spans 17 amino acids. From germline, CDR1 is SGHDT and CDR2 YYEEEE. Trimming removed 1 base from V and 0 bases from J, with 11 bases in between. The CDR3 DNA reads as TGTGCCAGCAGCTTGAATTTTGTTGGCTCTGGGGCCAACGTCCTGACTTTC. Translated, it gives CASSLNFVGSGANVLTF.

The genes are TRBV19 and TRBJ1-5; possible D gene TRBD1, 5 bases. The CDR3 contains 17 residues. Germline values: CDR1 LNHDA, CDR2 SQIVND (reference sequence). Trimming left V 4 bases short and J 7 bases short, with 23 bases between. The DNA of the CDR3 is TGTGCCAGTAGTACTTGGATGGACCAGGGAAACCGGCAGCCCCAGCATTTT. Its translation is CASSTWMDQGNRQPQHF.

In its sample, this clone was seen a few times. This chain connects TRBV6-5 to TRBJ1-1; D uncertain. CDR1 is MNHEY and CDR2 is SVGAGI in the germline V gene. The CDR3 is 16 residues long. The V gene lost 0 bases and the J gene lost 1 base, with 12 bases spanning the gap. The CDR3 nucleotides are TGTGCCAGCAGTTACTCGATGAAGGGCAGGAACACTGAAGCTTTCTTT. Protein: CASSYSMKGRNTEAFF.

Only one count was recorded for this clone. The chain couples TRBV11-3 to TRBJ2-7, with a tentative D call TRBD2 (6 bases). Germline V gene data show CDR1 as SGHNT and CDR2 as YENEEA. V was cut by 6 bases and J by 0 bases, with 15 bases left in between. This CDR3 is built from 15 residues. CDR3 sequence (DNA): TGTGCCAGCAGGGGAGTGTCGGGGGACTCCTACGAGCAGTACTTC. Residues: CASRGVSGDSYEQYF.

The chain is built from TRBV27 and TRBJ1-2; D is perhaps TRBD1 (5 bases). The CDR3 covers 15 residues. The V end was cut by 7 bases, the J end by 7 bases, with 22 bases between. Germline assignment: CDR1 MNHEY and CDR2 SMNVEV (reference sequence). The CDR3 nucleotides read TGTGCCAGCATGTCAACAGGCCCGACCGGGGGTGGCTACACCTTC. It yields the protein CASMSTGPTGGGYTF.

This clone appeared a few times. The CDR3 spells CASSEPGGPQHF. CDR3 nucleotide sequence: TGTGCCAGCAGTGAGCCCGGGGGGCCCCAGCATTTT. This chain joins TRBV6-4 and TRBJ1-5; TRBD1 is a possible D gene (5 bases). The V end was cut by 3 bases, the J end by 9 bases, with 9 bases between. CDR3 length equals 12 residues. Germline CDR1 is MRHNA and CDR2 is SNTAGT.

A few counts support this clone. The chain couples TRBV7-2 to TRBJ2-3; 11 bases map to TRBD2. CDR1 and CDR2 from the germline V gene are SGHTA and FQGNSA. The CDR3 has 16 amino acids. Germline trimming cut 7 bases from V and 1 base from J; bases unmatched to any gene: 7. The CDR3 DNA sequence: TGTGCCAGCACCAAGCAACTAGCGGGGGGCACAGATACGCAGTATTTT. Translation gives CASTKQLAGGTDTQYF. The entire variable domain, with the rest obtained from reference TRBV7-2 and TRBJ2-3, is as follows: GAGVSQSPSNKVTEKGKDVELRCDPISGHTALYWYRQSLGQGLEFLIYFQGNSAPDKSGLPSDRFSAERTGGSVSTLTIQRTQQEDSAVYLCASTKQLAGGTDTQYFGPGTRLTVL.

The J gene is TRBJ1-5, the V gene TRBV7-8, with 9 nucleotides matching TRBD1. Germline assignment: CDR1 SGHVS and CDR2 FQNEAQ. With 1 base clipped from V and 2 bases from J, the junction kept 6 bases outside the gene matches. CDR3 size: 17 residues. The CDR3 protein is CASSLDRGRKGNQPQHF. CDR3 DNA sequence: TGTGCCAGCAGCTTAGACAGGGGGCGTAAGGGCAATCAGCCCCAGCATTTT.

The gene calls are TRBV27 and TRBJ1-2, with 8 bases that match TRBD1. The germline V gene encodes CDR1 MNHEY and CDR2 SMNVEV (reference sequence). The junction had 13 bases not matched to a gene; V was cut back by 3 bases and J by 4 bases. The CDR3 loop spans 17 amino acids. The CDR3 DNA is TGTGCCAGCAGTTTTAGGGGAGACTGGGGACAGGTCTATGGCTACACCTTC. Its protein product is CASSFRGDWGQVYGYTF.

The table lists this clone with a count of one. This chain joins TRBV27 and TRBJ1-2, with D perhaps matching TRBD1 (5 bases). CDR3 length: 13 amino acids. The V end lost 3 bases, the J end lost 7 bases, and 12 bases lay between the germline ends. Per germline, CDR1 MNHEY and CDR2 SMNVEV (reference sequence). As DNA, the CDR3 is TGTGCCAGCAGTTTGTGGCGGGACGGTGGCTACACCTTC. Amino acid sequence: CASSLWRDGGYTF.

The CDR3 DNA sequence: TGCAGCGCTCAGCAGGGGTTCTCTGGAAACACCATATATTTT. It translates to CSAQQGFSGNTIYF. The genes are TRBV29-1 and TRBJ1-3, with TRBD1 as a possible D gene (6 bases). The CDR3 sequence is 14 residues long. V lost 7 bases, J lost 0 bases, and 13 bases lay in between. Germline assignment: CDR1 SQVTM and CDR2 ANQGSEA.

This clone was seen more than once but under ten times. V and J are TRBV4-1 and TRBJ1-1; D is ambiguous. V lost 0 bases and J 2 bases, leaving 10 bases between the germline ends. Germline loops: CDR1 MGHRA, CDR2 YSYEKL. This CDR3 comprises 15 residues. This CDR3 reads CASSQDPTANTEAFF. Written as DNA, the CDR3 is TGCGCCAGCAGCCAAGATCCTACAGCCAACACTGAAGCTTTCTTT.